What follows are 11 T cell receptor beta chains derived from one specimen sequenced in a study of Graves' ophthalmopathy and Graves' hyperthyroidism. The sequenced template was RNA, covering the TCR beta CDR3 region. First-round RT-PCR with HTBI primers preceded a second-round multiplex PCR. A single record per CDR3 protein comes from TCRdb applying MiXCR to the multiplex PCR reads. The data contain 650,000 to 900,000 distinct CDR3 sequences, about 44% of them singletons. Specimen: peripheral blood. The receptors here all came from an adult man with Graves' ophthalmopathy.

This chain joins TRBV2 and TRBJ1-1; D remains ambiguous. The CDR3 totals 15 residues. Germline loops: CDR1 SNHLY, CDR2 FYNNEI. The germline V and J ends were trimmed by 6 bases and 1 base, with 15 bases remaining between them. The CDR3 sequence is CASSSPRHANTEAFF. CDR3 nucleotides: TGTGCCAGCAGCTCCCCCAGGCACGCGAACACTGAAGCTTTCTTT.

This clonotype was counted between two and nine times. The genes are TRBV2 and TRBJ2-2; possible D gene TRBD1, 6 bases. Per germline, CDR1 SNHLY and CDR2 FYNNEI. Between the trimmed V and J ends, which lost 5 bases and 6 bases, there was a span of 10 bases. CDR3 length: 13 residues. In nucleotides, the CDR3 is TGTGCCAGCAGTCAGGGGTGGGCCGGGGAGCTGTTTTTT. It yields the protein CASSQGWAGELFF.

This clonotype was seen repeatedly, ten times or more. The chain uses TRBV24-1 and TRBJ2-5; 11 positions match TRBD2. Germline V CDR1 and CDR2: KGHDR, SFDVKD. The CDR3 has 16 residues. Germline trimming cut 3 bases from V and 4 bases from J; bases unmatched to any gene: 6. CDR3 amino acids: CATSDVIAGGAETQYF. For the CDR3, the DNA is TGTGCCACCAGTGATGTGATAGCGGGAGGGGCAGAGACCCAGTACTTC.

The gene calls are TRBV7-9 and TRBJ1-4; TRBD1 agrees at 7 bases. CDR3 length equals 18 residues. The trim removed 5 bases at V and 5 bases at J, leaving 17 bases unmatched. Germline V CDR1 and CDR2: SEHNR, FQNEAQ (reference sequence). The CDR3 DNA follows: TGTGCCAGCAGCCTAGGTGCTACTACGACAGGGCAGAATGAAAAACTGTTTTTT. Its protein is CASSLGATTTGQNEKLFF.

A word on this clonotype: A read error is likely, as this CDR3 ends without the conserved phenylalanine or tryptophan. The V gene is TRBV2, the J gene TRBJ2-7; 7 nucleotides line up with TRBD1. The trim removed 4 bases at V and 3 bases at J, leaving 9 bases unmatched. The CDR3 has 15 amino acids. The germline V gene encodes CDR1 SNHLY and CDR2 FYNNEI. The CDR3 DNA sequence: TGTGCCAGCAGTGGACTCCTAAGGGGGCTCTACGAGCAGTACCTC. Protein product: CASSGLLRGLYEQYL.

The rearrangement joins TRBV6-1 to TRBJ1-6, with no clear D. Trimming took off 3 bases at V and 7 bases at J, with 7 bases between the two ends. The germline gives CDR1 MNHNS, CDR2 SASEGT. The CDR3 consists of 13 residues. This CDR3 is CASSEHSNSPLHF. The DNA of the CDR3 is TGTGCCAGCAGTGAGCATTCAAATTCACCCCTCCACTTT.

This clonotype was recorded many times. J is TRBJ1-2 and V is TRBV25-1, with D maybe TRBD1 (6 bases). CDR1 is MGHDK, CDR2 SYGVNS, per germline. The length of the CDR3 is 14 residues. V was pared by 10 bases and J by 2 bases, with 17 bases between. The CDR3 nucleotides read TGTGCCACCGTGAGGGGGGCAGTAAACTATGGCTACACCTTC. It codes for CATVRGAVNYGYTF.

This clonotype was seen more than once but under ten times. CDR3 loop: CASSRGQPASYEQYF. The CDR3, as DNA: TGTGCCAGCAGCCGAGGACAGCCGGCGTCCTACGAGCAGTACTTC. The rearrangement links TRBV6-5 to TRBJ2-7; possibly TRBD1 for D (6 bases). This CDR3 contains 15 residues. The germline CDR1 and CDR2 sequences are MNHEY and SVGAGI. V gave up 6 bases and J gave up 1 base, with 16 bases separating them.

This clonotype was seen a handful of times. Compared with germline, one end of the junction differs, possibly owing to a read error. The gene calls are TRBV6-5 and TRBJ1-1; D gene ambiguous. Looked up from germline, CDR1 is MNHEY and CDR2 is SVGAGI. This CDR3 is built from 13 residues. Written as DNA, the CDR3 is TGTGCCACCAGTGATCCCGGAGATGAAAAAGCTTTCTTT. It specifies CATSDPGDEKAFF.

The chain's CDR3 is CASSDWPGNTIYF. CDR3 nucleotides: TGTGCCAGCAGCGACTGGCCCGGAAACACCATATATTTT. The V and J genes are TRBV7-9 and TRBJ1-3; D gene ambiguous. The germline V gene encodes CDR1 SEHNR and CDR2 FQNEAQ (reference sequence). Trimming stripped 5 bases from V and 4 bases from J, with 9 bases between. This CDR3 spans 13 amino acids.

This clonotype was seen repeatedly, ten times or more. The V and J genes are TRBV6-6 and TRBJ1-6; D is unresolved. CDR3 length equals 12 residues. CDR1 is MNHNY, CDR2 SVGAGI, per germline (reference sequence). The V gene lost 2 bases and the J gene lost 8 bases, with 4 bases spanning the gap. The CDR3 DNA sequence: TGTGCCAGCAGTTACGGGGATTCACCCCTCCACTTT. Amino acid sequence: CASSYGDSPLHF.